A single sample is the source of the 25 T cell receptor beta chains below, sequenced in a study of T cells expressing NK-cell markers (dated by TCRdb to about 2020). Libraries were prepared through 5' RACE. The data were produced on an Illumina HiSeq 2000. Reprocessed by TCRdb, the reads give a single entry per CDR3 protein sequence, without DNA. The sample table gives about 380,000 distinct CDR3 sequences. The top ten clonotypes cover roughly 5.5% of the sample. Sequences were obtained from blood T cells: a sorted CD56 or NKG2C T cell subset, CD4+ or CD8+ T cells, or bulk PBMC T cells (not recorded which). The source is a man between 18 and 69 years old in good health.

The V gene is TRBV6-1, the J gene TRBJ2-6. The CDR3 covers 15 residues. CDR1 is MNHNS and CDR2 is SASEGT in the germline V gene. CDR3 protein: CASSDVVSGANVLTF.

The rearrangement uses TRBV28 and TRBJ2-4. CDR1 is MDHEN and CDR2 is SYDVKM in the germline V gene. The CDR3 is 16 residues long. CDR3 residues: CASSLVGTTLSNIQYF. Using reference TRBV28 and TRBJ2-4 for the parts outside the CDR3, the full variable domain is DVKVTQSSRYLVKRTGEKVFLECVQDMDHENMFWYRQDPGLGLRLIYFSYDVKMKEKGDIPEGYSVSREKKERFSLILESASTNQTSMYLCASSLVGTTLSNIQYFGAGTRLSVL.

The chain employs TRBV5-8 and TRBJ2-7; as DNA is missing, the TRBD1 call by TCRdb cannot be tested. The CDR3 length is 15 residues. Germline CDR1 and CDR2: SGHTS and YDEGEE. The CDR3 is CASSSSGLGRYEQYF.

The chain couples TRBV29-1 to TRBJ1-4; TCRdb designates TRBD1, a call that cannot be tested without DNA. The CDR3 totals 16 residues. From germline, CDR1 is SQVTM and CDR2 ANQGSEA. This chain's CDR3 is CSARQGAFGANEKLFF.

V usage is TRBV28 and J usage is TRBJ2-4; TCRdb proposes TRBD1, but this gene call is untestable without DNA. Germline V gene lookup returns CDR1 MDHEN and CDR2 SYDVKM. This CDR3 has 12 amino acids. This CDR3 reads CATKTGENIQYF.

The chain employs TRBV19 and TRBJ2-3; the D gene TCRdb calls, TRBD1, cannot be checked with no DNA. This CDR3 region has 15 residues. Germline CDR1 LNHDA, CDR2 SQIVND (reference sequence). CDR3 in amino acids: CASSIAWAGTDTQYF.

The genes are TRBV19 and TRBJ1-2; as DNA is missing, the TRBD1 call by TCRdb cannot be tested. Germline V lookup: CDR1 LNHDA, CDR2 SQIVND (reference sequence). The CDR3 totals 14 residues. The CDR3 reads CASRQGGYNYGYTF.

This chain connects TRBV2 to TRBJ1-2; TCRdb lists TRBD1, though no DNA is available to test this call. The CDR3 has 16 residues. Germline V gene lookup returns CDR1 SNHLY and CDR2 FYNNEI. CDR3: CASSREGAPSRYGYTF.

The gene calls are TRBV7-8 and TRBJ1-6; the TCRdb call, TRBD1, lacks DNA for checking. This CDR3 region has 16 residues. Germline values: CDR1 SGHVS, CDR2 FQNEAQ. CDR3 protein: CASSERTTSYNSPLHF.

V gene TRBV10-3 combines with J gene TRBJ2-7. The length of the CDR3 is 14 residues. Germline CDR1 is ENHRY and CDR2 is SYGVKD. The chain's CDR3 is CAISESMKYYEQYF.

CDR3 residues: CSARDFSSGGYTDTQYF. V usage is TRBV20-1 and J usage is TRBJ2-3; there is no DNA to check the TCRdb D call of TRBD2. CDR1 and CDR2 from the germline V gene are DFQATT and SNEGSKA (reference sequence). The CDR3 is 17 amino acids.

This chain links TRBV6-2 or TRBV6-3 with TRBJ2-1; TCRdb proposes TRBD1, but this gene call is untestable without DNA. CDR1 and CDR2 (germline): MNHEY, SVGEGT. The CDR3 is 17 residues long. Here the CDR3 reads CASSEGQGANINNEQFF.

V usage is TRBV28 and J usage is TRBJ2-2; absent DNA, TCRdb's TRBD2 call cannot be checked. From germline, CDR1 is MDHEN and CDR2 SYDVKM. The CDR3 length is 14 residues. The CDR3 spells CASRPSGVGGELFF.

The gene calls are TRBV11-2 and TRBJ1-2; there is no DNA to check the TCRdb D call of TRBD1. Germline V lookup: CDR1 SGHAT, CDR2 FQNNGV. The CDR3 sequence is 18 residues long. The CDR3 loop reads CASSPQGAQSGGNYGYTF.

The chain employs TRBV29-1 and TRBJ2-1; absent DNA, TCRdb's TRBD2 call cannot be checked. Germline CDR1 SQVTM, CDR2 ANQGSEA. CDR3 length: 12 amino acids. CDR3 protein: CSVGKREGEQFF.

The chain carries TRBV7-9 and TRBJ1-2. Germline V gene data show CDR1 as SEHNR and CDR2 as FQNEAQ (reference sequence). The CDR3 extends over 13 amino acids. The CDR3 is CASSLLQNYGYTF. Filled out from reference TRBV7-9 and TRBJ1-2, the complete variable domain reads DTGVSQNPRHKITKRGQNVTFRCDPISEHNRLYWYRQTLGQGPEFLTYFQNEAQLEKSRLLSDRFSAERPKGSFSTLEIQRTEQGDSAMYLCASSLLQNYGYTFGSGTRLTVV.

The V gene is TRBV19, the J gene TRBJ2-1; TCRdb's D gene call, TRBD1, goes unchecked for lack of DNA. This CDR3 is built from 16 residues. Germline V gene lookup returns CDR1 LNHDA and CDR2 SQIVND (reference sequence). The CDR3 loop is CASSIRKDRGNNEQFF.

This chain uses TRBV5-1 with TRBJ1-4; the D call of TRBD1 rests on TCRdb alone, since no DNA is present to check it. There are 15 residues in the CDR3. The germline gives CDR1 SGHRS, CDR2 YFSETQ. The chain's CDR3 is CASSLTGGRGEKLFF.

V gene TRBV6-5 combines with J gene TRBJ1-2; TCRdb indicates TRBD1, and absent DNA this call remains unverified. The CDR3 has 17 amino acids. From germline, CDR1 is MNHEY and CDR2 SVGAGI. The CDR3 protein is CASSYSPPGQDNYGYTF.

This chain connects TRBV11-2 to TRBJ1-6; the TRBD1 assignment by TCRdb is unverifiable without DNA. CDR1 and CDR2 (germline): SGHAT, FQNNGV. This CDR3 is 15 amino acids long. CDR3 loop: CASSLGDRDNSPLHF.

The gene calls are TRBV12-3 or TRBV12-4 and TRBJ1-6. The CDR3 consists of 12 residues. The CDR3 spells CASSEYSSPLHF.

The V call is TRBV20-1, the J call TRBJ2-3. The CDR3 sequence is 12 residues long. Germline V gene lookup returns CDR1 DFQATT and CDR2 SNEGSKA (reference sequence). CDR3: CSAMQLTDTQYF.

The CDR3 sequence is CASSQSIHEQYF. This sequence joins TRBV23-1 and TRBJ2-7. TRBV23-1 is known as an ORF, though its function is uncertain. This CDR3 contains 12 residues.

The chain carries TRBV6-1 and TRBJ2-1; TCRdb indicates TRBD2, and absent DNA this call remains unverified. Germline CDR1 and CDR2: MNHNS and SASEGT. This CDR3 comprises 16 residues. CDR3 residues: CASKGLAGGSYNEQFF.

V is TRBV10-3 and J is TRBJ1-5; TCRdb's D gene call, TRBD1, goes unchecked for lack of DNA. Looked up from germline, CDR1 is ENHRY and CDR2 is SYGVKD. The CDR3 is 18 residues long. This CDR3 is CAISESEFAGAGNQPQHF.